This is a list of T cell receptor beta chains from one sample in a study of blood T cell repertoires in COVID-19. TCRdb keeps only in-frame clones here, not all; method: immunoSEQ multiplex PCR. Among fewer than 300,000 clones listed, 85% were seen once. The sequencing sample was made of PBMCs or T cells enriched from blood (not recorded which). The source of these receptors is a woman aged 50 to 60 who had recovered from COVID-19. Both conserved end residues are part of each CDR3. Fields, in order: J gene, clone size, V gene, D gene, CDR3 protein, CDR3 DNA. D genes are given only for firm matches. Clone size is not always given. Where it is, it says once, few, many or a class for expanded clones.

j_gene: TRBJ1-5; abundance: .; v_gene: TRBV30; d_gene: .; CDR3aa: CAWSPLRGYQPQHF; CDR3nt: TGTGCCTGGAGTCCGCTCAGGGGATACCAGCCCCAGCATTTT
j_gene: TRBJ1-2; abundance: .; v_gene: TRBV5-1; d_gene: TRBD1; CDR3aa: CASSQGTGGYGYTF; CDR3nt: TGCGCCAGCAGCCAGGGGACAGGGGGCTATGGCTACACCTTC
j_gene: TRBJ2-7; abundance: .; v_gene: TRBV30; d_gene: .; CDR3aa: CAWSATRYEQYF; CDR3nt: TGTGCCTGGAGTGCAACCAGATACGAGCAGTACTTC
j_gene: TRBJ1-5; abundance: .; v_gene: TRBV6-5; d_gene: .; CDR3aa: CASSWGGHSNQPQHF; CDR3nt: TGTGCCAGCAGTTGGGGGGGGCATAGCAATCAGCCCCAGCATTTT
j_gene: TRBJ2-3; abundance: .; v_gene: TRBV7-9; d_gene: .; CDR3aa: CASSLYSHTDTQYF; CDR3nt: TGTGCCAGCAGCTTATACAGCCACACAGATACGCAGTATTTT
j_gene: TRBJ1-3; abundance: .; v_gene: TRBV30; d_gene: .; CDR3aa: CAWNTGASGNTIYF; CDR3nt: TGTGCCTGGAATACGGGAGCCTCTGGAAACACCATATATTTT
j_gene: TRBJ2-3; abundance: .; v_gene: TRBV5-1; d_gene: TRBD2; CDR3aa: CASSLGASGPTDTQYF; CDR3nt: TGCGCCAGCAGCTTGGGGGCTAGCGGGCCCACAGATACGCAGTATTTT
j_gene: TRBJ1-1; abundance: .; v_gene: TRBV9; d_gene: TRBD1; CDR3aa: CASSAKGAVTEAFF; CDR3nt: TGTGCCAGCAGCGCGAAGGGGGCTGTGACTGAAGCTTTCTTT
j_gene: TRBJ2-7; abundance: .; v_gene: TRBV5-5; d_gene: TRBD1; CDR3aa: CASSLVARDRIPGSYEQYF; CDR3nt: TGTGCCAGCAGCTTGGTCGCGCGGGACAGGATTCCAGGCTCCTACGAGCAGTACTTC
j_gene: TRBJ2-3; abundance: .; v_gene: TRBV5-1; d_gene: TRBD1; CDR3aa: CASSLSGQPTDTQYF; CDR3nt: TGCGCCAGCAGCTTATCGGGACAGCCCACAGATACGCAGTATTTT
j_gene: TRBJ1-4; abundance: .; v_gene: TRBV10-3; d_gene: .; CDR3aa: CAISGGNNEKLFF; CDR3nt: TGTGCCATCAGTGGAGGGAATAATGAAAAACTGTTTTTT
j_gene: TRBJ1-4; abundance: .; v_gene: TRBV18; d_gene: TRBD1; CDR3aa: CASSLRQGAVNEKLFF; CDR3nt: TGTGCCAGCTCACTTCGACAGGGGGCGGTTAATGAAAAACTGTTTTTT
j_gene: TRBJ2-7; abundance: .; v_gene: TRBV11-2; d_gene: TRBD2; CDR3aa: CASSRTSGRASSYEQYF; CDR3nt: TGTGCCAGCAGCCGGACTAGCGGGAGGGCAAGCTCCTACGAGCAGTACTTC
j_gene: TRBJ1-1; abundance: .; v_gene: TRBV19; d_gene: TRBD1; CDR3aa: CASRGDRGNTEAFF; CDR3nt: TGTGCCAGTAGGGGGGACAGGGGGAACACTGAAGCTTTCTTT
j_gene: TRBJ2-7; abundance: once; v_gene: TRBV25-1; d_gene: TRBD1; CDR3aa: CASSASRTGTYEQYF; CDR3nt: TGTGCCAGCAGTGCCTCCCGGACAGGTACCTACGAGCAGTACTTC
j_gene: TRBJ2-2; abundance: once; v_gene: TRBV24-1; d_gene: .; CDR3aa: CATSDPRSQGRAGELFF; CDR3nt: TGTGCCACCAGTGACCCTAGGTCACAGGGCCGGGCCGGGGAGCTGTTTTTT
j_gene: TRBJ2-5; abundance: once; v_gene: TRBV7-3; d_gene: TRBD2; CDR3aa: CASSLAGGAMETQYF; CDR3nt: TGTGCCAGCAGCTTAGCCGGGGGGGCCATGGAGACCCAGTACTTC
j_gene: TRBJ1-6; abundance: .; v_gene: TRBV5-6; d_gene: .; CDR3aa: CASSLAGGRDSPLHF; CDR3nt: TGTGCCAGCAGCTTGGCAGGAGGCAGAGATTCACCCCTCCACTTT
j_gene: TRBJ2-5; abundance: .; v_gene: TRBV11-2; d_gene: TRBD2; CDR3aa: CATRGAAGGETQYF; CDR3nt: TGTGCCACGCGGGGGGCGGCGGGAGGAGAGACCCAGTACTTC
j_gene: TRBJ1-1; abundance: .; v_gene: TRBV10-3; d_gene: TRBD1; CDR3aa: CAISGSRTGGTEAFF; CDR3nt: TGTGCCATCAGTGGTTCACGGACAGGGGGCACTGAAGCTTTCTTT
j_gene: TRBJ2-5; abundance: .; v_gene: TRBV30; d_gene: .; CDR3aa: CAGGGGETQYF; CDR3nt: TGTGCCGGAGGGGGCGGGGAGACCCAGTACTTC
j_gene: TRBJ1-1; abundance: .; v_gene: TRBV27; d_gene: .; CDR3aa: CASSLTGSPVAFF; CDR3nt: TGTGCCAGCAGCTTAACAGGGAGCCCAGTGGCTTTCTTT
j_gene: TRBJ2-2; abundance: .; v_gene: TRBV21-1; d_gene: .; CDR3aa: CASSKLANTGELFF; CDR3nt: TGTGCCAGCAGCAAACTAGCGAACACCGGGGAGCTGTTTTTT
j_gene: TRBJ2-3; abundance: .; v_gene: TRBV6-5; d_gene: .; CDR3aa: CASSPHRAAADTQYF; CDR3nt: TGTGCCAGCAGTCCCCATAGGGCAGCGGCAGATACGCAGTATTTT
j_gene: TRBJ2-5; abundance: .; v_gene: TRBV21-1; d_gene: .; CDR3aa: CASSNRGLRRARYQETQYF; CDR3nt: TGTGCCAGCAGCAATAGGGGTCTTAGGAGGGCCAGGTACCAAGAGACCCAGTACTTC
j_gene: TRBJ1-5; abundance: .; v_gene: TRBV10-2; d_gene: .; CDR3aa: CASSEIYRAGGQPQHF; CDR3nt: TGCGCCAGCAGTGAGATCTATAGGGCAGGAGGTCAGCCCCAGCATTTT
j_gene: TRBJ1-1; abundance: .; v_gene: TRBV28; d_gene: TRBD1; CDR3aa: CASNRGQGAGTEAFF; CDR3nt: TGTGCCAGCAACAGGGGACAGGGGGCAGGGACTGAAGCTTTCTTT
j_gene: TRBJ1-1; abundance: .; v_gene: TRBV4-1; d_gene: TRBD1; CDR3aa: CASRPDRLNTEAFF; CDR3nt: TGCGCCAGCAGACCGGACAGGTTGAACACTGAAGCTTTCTTT
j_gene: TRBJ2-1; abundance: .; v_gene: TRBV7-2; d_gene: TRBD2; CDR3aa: CASSLIGGGSYNEQFF; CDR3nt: TGTGCCAGCAGCTTAATCGGCGGGGGGTCCTACAATGAGCAGTTCTTC
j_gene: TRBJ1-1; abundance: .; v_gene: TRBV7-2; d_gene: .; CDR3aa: CASSPQGLNAEAFF; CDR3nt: TGTGCCAGCAGCCCACAGGGATTGAACGCTGAAGCTTTCTTT
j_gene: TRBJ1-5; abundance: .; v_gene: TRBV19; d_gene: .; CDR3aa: CASKGDGSNQPQHF; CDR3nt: TGTGCCAGTAAGGGGGACGGAAGCAATCAGCCCCAGCATTTT
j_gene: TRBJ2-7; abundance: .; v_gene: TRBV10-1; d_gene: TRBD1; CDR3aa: CASSPGTGTNEQYF; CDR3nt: TGCGCCAGCAGCCCCGGGACAGGGACTAACGAGCAGTACTTC
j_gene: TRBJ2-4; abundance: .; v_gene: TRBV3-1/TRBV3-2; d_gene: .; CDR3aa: CASSRHGEDIQYF; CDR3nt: TGTGCCAGCAGCCGACACGGGGAAGACATTCAGTACTTC
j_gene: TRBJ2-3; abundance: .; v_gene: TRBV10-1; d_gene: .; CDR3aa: CASSEGWALTDTQYF; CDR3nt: TGCGCCAGCAGTGAGGGTTGGGCCCTCACAGATACGCAGTATTTT
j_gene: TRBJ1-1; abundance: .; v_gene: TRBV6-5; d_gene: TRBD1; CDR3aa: CASTDGQGIGKAFF; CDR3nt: TGTGCCAGCACCGACGGACAGGGCATAGGAAAGGCTTTCTTT
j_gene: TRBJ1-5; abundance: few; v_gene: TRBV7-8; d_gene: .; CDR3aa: CASSLAGGSNQPQHF; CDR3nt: TGTGCCAGCAGCTTAGCGGGGGGGAGCAATCAGCCCCAGCATTTT
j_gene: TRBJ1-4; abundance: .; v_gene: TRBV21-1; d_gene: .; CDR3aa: CASSKWLSREEEKLFF; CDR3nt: TGTGCCAGCAGCAAATGGTTGAGCCGGGAGGAGGAAAAACTGTTTTTT
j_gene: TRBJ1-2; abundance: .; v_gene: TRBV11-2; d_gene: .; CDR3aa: CASSLGVTGPYNRYGYTF; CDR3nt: TGTGCCAGCAGCTTAGGGGTGACAGGTCCCTACAATAGGTATGGCTACACCTTC
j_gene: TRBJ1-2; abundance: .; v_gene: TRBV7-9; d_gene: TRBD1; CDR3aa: CASSRTGNGYTF; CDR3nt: TGTGCCAGCAGCAGGACAGGAAATGGCTACACCTTC
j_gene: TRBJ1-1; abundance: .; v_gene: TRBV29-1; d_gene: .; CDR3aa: CSVGRGTEAFF; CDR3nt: TGCAGCGTTGGAAGGGGGACTGAAGCTTTCTTT
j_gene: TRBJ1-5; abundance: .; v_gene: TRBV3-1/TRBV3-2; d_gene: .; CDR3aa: CASSQGAGGGYQPQHF; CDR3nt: TGTGCCAGCAGCCAAGGAGCGGGGGGCGGCTATCAGCCCCAGCATTTT
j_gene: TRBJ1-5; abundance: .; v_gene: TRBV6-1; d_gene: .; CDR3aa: CASSEGGGANQPQHF; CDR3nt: TGTGCCAGCAGTGAAGGGGGGGGAGCGAATCAGCCCCAGCATTTT
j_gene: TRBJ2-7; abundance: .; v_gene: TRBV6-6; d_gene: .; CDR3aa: CASSYKFDSPLYEQYF; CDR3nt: TGTGCCAGCAGTTACAAATTCGACAGCCCACTCTACGAGCAGTACTTC
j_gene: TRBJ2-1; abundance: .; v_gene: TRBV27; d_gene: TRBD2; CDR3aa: CASSGAGLSYNEQFF; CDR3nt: TGTGCCAGCAGTGGAGCGGGACTCTCCTACAATGAGCAGTTCTTC
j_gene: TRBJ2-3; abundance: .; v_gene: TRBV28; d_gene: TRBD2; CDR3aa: CASTLTSGLAGDTQYF; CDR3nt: TGTGCCAGCACCTTGACCTCAGGACTAGCGGGGGATACGCAGTATTTT
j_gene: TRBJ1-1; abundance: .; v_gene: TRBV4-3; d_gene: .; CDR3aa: CASSQSKMGVNTEAFF; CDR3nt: TGCGCCAGCAGCCAGTCAAAGATGGGAGTAAACACTGAAGCTTTCTTT
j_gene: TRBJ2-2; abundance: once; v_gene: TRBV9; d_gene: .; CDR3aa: CASSVAGDPGELFF; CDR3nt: TGTGCCAGCAGCGTAGCGGGGGATCCCGGGGAGCTGTTTTTT
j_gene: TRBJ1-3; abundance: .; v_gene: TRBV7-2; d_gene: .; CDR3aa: CASSNTQGPGNTIYF; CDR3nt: TGTGCCAGCAGTAATACCCAGGGGCCCGGAAACACCATATATTTT
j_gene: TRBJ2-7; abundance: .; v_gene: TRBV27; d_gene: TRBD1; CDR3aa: CASSLVGQGMNEQYF; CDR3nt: TGTGCCAGCAGTTTGGTGGGACAGGGTATGAACGAGCAGTACTTC
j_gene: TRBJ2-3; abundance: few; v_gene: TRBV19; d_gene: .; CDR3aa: CASSIRATPADTQYF; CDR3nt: TGTGCCAGTAGTATAAGAGCGACCCCGGCAGATACGCAGTATTTT
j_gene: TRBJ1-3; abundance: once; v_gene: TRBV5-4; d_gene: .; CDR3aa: CASSNTFGNTIYF; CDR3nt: TGTGCCAGCAGCAACACGTTCGGAAACACCATATATTTT
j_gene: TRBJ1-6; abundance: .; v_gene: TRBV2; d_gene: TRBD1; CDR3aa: CASWTGYSYNSPLHF; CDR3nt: TGTGCCAGCTGGACAGGGTACTCCTATAATTCACCCCTCCACTTT
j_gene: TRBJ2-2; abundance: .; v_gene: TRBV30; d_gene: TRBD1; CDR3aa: CAWSVGGGGELFF; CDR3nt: TGTGCCTGGAGTGTAGGGGGCGGCGGGGAGCTGTTTTTT
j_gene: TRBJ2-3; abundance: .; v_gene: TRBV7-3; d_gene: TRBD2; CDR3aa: CASSLTRLAGSSTDTQYF; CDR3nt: TGTGCCAGCAGCTTAACGCGGCTAGCGGGGTCAAGCACAGATACGCAGTATTTT
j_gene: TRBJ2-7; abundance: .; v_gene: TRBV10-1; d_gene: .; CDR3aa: CASSEGRGYEQYF; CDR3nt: TGCGCCAGCAGTGAGGGTAGGGGCTACGAGCAGTACTTC
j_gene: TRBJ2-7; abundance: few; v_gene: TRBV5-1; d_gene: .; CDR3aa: CASSPEGVGEQYF; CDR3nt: TGCGCCAGCAGCCCGGAGGGAGTGGGCGAGCAGTACTTC
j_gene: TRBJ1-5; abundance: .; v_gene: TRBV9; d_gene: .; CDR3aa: CASSAHGISNQPQHF; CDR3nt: TGTGCCAGCAGCGCCCACGGGATAAGCAATCAGCCCCAGCATTTT
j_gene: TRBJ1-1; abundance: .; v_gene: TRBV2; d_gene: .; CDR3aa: CASSETHRSNTEAFF; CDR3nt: TGTGCCAGCAGTGAAACCCATCGGTCGAACACTGAAGCTTTCTTT